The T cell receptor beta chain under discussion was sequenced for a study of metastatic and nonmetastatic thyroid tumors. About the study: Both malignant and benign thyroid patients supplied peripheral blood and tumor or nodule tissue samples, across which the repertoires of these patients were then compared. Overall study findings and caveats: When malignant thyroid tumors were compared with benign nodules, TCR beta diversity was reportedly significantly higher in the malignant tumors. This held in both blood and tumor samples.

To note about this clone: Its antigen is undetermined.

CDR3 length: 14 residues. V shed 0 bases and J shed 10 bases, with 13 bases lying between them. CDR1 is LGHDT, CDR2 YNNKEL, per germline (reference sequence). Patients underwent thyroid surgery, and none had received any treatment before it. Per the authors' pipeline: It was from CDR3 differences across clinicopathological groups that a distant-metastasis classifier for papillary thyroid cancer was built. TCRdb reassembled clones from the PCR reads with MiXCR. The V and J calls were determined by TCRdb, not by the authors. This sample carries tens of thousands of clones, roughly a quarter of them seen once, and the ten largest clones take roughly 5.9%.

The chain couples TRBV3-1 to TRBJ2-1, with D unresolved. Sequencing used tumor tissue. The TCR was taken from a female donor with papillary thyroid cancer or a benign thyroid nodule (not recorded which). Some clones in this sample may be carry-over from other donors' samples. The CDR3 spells CASSQDLLAVEQFF. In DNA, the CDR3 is TGTGCCAGCAGCCAAGATCTTTTGGCAGTCGAGCAGTTCTTC.